Following are 21 T cell receptor beta chains from one sample sequenced in a study of blood T cell repertoires in COVID-19. TCRdb's table, derived via immunoSEQ multiplex PCR, lists solely in-frame clones and lacks some. The sample records approximately 250,000 clones, roughly 90% being singletons. The source material was PBMCs or T cells enriched from blood (not recorded which). These receptors originate from a woman aged 25 to 39 who had recovered from COVID-19.

The chain has TRBV28 and TRBJ1-1, with D possibly matching TRBD1 (5 bases). Trimming cost V 4 bases and J 6 bases, with 21 bases left between them. Germline V lookup: CDR1 MDHEN, CDR2 SYDVKM. The length of the CDR3 is 16 residues. This CDR3 reads CASSSPQTVPNSEAFF. The CDR3 region has the DNA TGTGCCAGCAGTTCCCCTCAGACAGTTCCAAACTCTGAAGCTTTCTTT. Based on the CDR3 plus reference TRBV28 and TRBJ1-1, the full variable domain is DVKVTQSSRYLVKRTGEKVFLECVQDMDHENMFWYRQDPGLGLRLIYFSYDVKMKEKGDIPEGYSVSREKKERFSLILESASTNQTSMYLCASSSPQTVPNSEAFFGQGTRLTVV.

J is TRBJ1-5 and V is TRBV4-1; D is unclear. Per germline, CDR1 MGHRA and CDR2 YSYEKL. The CDR3 loop spans 15 amino acids. The germline V and J ends were trimmed by 1 base and 0 bases, with 7 bases remaining between them. The CDR3 spells CASSQARGSNQPQHF. The CDR3, as DNA: TGCGCCAGCAGCCAAGCCCGAGGTAGCAATCAGCCCCAGCATTTT.

V usage is TRBV7-9 and J usage is TRBJ1-1; D not resolved. V was trimmed by 7 bases and J by 5 bases, leaving 14 bases between them. The germline V gene encodes CDR1 SEHNR and CDR2 FQNEAQ (reference sequence). The CDR3 extends over 13 amino acids. The CDR3 region is CASTARGLTEAFF. In DNA form, the CDR3 reads TGTGCCAGCACCGCCCGGGGATTGACTGAAGCTTTCTTT.

The chain combines TRBV6-6 with TRBJ2-1; D possibly corresponds to TRBD2 (5 bases). The length of the CDR3 is 14 residues. V was trimmed by 2 bases and J by 2 bases, leaving 7 bases between them. Germline V gene sequence: CDR1 MNHNY, CDR2 SVGAGI (reference sequence). The CDR3 loop reads CASSYETTYNEQFF. The CDR3 DNA sequence: TGTGCCAGCAGTTACGAGACTACCTACAATGAGCAGTTCTTC.

As DNA, the CDR3 is TGTGCCAGCGCCCGGGAGGCCTACTCCTATAATTCACCCCTCCACTTT. Translated, it gives CASAREAYSYNSPLHF. J is TRBJ1-6 and V is TRBV7-6; D unclear. Germline V lookup: CDR1 SGHVS, CDR2 FNYEAQ. Trimming took off 8 bases at V and 0 bases at J, with 14 bases between the two ends. The CDR3 contains 16 residues. Filled out from reference TRBV7-6 and TRBJ1-6, the complete variable domain reads GAGVSQSPRYKVTKRGQDVALRCDPISGHVSLYWYRQALGQGPEFLTYFNYEAQQDKSGLPNDRFSAERPEGSISTLTIQRTEQRDSAMYRCASAREAYSYNSPLHFGNGTRLTVT.

The V and J genes are TRBV14 and TRBJ1-1, with D perhaps matching TRBD1 (5 bases). Germline lookup yields CDR1 SGHDN and CDR2 FVKESK. The V end lost 4 bases, the J end lost 0 bases, and 15 bases lay between the germline ends. The CDR3 consists of 16 residues. The CDR3 DNA follows: TGTGCCAGCAGCCCAACAGGCCAGTCCATGAACACTGAAGCTTTCTTT. Protein sequence: CASSPTGQSMNTEAFF.

The chain has TRBV6-4 and TRBJ2-1; a possible D gene is TRBD2 (5 bases). Trimming cost V 4 bases and J 0 bases, with 13 bases left between them. The CDR3 is 16 amino acids. CDR1 MRHNA and CDR2 SNTAGT come from the germline V gene. This CDR3 reads CASSGRRSSSYNEQFF. CDR3 DNA: TGTGCCAGCAGTGGGCGGAGGTCTAGCTCCTACAATGAGCAGTTCTTC.

V usage is TRBV18 and J usage is TRBJ1-2; 9 nucleotides line up with TRBD1. The length of the CDR3 is 18 residues. The J segment lost 4 bases and the V segment lost 3 bases, leaving 15 bases of the junction unmatched. The germline V gene encodes CDR1 KGHSH and CDR2 LQKENI. The CDR3 DNA reads as TGTGCCAGCTCACCCCAAACAGGGGGCGTAACGGCAAGCTATGGCTACACCTTC. It translates to CASSPQTGGVTASYGYTF. The full variable domain, in which reference TRBV18 and TRBJ1-2 provide the parts outside the CDR3, is NAGVMQNPRHLVRRRGQEARLRCSPMKGHSHVYWYRQLPEEGLKFMVYLQKENIIDESGMPKERFSAEFPKEGPSILRIQQVVRGDSAAYFCASSPQTGGVTASYGYTFGSGTRLTVV.

V is TRBV5-1 and J is TRBJ1-1; 9 bases map to TRBD1. The V gene's germline CDR1 is SGHRS and CDR2 YFSETQ. V lost 4 bases to trimming and J lost 4 bases; unmatched junction nucleotides: 5. The CDR3 has 14 residues. The CDR3 sequence is CASSPGTGSTEAFF. The CDR3 DNA reads as TGCGCCAGCAGCCCTGGGACAGGGAGCACTGAAGCTTTCTTT.

This clone was counted between two and nine times. V is TRBV15 and J is TRBJ1-1; TRBD1 might be the D (5 bases). The germline V gene encodes CDR1 LNHNV and CDR2 YYDKDF (reference sequence). The V gene lost 4 bases and the J gene lost 3 bases, with 9 bases spanning the gap. The length of the CDR3 is 13 residues. The CDR3 is CATSTRQYTEAFF. As DNA, the CDR3 is TGTGCCACCAGCACCCGACAGTACACTGAAGCTTTCTTT. Full variable domain (missing parts from reference TRBV15 and TRBJ1-1): DAMVIQNPRYQVTQFGKPVTLSCSQTLNHNVMYWYQQKSSQAPKLLFHYYDKDFNNEADTPDNFQSRRPNTSFCFLDIRSPGLGDTAMYLCATSTRQYTEAFFGQGTRLTVV.

As to this clone: Within the sample, other DNA sequences also encode this same CDR3. The rearrangement joins TRBV9 to TRBJ1-2, with 9 bases lining up with TRBD1. With 2 bases clipped from V and 1 base from J, the junction kept 3 bases outside the gene matches. Germline V gene lookup returns CDR1 SGDLS and CDR2 YYNGEE. The CDR3 contains 15 residues. In DNA, the CDR3 is TGTGCCAGCAGCGTGGGGACAGGGTATAACTATGGCTACACCTTC. Protein: CASSVGTGYNYGYTF.

The chain has TRBV23-1 and TRBJ2-3; tentative D call: TRBD1 (5 bases). TRBV23-1 is an ORF for which the function is uncertain. This CDR3 is 15 amino acids long. V dropped 0 bases and J dropped 3 bases, with 10 bases sitting between them. For the CDR3, the DNA is TGCGCCAGCAGTCAATCGCGTAAGGGGACAGATACGCAGTATTTT. Amino acid sequence: CASSQSRKGTDTQYF.

The gene calls are TRBV14 and TRBJ2-7, with TRBD2 matching over 13 bases. This CDR3 region has 18 residues. V gave up 5 bases and J gave up 4 bases; unmatched junction bases: 14. Germline assignment: CDR1 SGHDN and CDR2 FVKESK. CDR3 protein: CASSSRAPGLAGSYEQYF. The DNA of the CDR3 is TGTGCCAGCAGCTCGAGAGCCCCGGGACTAGCGGGAAGTTACGAGCAGTACTTC. The variable domain in full, with the rest retrieved from reference TRBV14 and TRBJ2-7, is EAGVTQFPSHSVIEKGQTVTLRCDPISGHDNLYWYRRVMGKEIKFLLHFVKESKQDESGMPNNRFLAERTGGTYSTLKVQPAELEDSGVYFCASSSRAPGLAGSYEQYFGPGTRLTVT.

This chain connects TRBV12-3 or TRBV12-4 to TRBJ2-1, with a possible D match to TRBD2 (5 bases). This CDR3 spans 13 amino acids. Trimming shortened V by 5 bases and J by 5 bases, and 10 bases separated the two germline ends. The CDR3 nucleotides read TGTGCCAGCAGTCTTAGCGCTGACAATGAGCAGTTCTTC. It translates to CASSLSADNEQFF.

This sequence joins TRBV3-1 (or the pseudogene TRBV3-2) and TRBJ2-3, with TRBD2 matching over 8 bases. The CDR3 has 16 amino acids. CDR1 LGHDT and CDR2 YNNKEL come from the germline V gene (reference sequence). Germline trimming cut 4 bases from V and 1 base from J; bases unmatched to any gene: 7. The CDR3 DNA reads TGTGCCAGCAGCCCGCGTGGGCGGGGGGGCACAGATACGCAGTATTTT. It encodes CASSPRGRGGTDTQYF.

This chain links TRBV2 with TRBJ2-1, with 7 bases fitting TRBD2. Unmatched junction bases numbered 4, after V lost 3 bases and J lost 2 bases. CDR3 length: 15 amino acids. Germline V lookup: CDR1 SNHLY, CDR2 FYNNEI. The CDR3 here is CASSDRAGAYNEQFF. The CDR3 region has the DNA TGTGCCAGCAGTGACCGGGCGGGGGCCTACAATGAGCAGTTCTTC.

The rearrangement links TRBV27 to TRBJ1-6; no firm D call. CDR1 MNHEY and CDR2 SMNVEV come from the germline V gene (reference sequence). Trimming removed 6 bases from V and 7 bases from J, with 10 bases in between. The CDR3 extends over 13 amino acids. CDR3 loop: CASRDGRNSPLHF. The CDR3 DNA reads TGTGCCAGCAGGGACGGGAGAAATTCACCCCTCCACTTT.

The J gene is TRBJ2-2, the V gene TRBV28, with D possibly matching TRBD1 (6 bases). With 3 bases removed from V and 4 bases from J, the gap between germline ends came to 12 bases. The length of the CDR3 is 15 residues. Germline-derived CDR1 and CDR2 are MDHEN and SYDVKM. Here the CDR3 DNA reads TGTGCCAGCAGTTTTTCAACAGGGCCCACCGGGGAGCTGTTTTTT. It codes for CASSFSTGPTGELFF.

The chain carries TRBV10-3 and TRBJ1-3, with 7 bases matching TRBD1. V shed 1 base and J 3 bases; nucleotides not matched to a gene: 3. Germline CDR1 reads ENHRY; CDR2 reads SYGVKD. The CDR3 runs 15 residues. The CDR3 DNA reads TGTGCCATCAGTGAGTTGACAGGGAATGGAAACACCATATATTTT. This translates into CAISELTGNGNTIYF.

The CDR3 DNA is TGTGCCAGCAGAAGTACAAGGCTGGGCGAAAAACTGTTTTTT. Its protein product is CASRSTRLGEKLFF. V and J are TRBV7-6 and TRBJ1-4; D call uncertain. The germline V and J ends were trimmed by 6 bases and 8 bases, with 16 bases remaining between them. Germline CDR1 is SGHVS and CDR2 is FNYEAQ. CDR3 length equals 14 residues.

This clone has only one observation. The CDR3 loop reads CASSLYRGGTEAFF. The CDR3 coding sequence is TGTGCCAGCAGCTTGTACAGGGGGGGCACTGAAGCTTTCTTT. The V call is TRBV11-3, the J call TRBJ1-1, with 8 positions matching TRBD1. The CDR3 contains 14 residues. The germline V gene encodes CDR1 SGHNT and CDR2 YENEEA. J lost 4 bases, V lost 3 bases, and 4 bases had no gene match.